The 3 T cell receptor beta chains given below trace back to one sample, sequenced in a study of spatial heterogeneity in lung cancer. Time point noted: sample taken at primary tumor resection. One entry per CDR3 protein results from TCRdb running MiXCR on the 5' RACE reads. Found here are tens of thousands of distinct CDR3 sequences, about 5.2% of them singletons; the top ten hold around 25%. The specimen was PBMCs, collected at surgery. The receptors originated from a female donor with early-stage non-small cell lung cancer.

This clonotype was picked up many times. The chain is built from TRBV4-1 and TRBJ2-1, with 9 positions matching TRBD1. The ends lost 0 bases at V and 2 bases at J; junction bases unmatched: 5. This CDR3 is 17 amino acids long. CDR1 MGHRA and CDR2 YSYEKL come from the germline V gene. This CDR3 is CASSQDGGQGPYNEQFF. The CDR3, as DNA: TGCGCCAGCAGCCAAGATGGGGGACAGGGACCCTACAATGAGCAGTTCTTC.

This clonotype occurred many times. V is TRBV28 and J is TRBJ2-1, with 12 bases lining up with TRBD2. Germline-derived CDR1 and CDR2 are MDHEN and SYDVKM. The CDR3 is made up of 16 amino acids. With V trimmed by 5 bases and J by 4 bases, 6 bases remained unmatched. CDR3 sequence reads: CASSHLAGGQYNEQFF. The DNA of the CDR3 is TGTGCCAGCAGTCATCTAGCGGGGGGGCAGTACAATGAGCAGTTCTTC.

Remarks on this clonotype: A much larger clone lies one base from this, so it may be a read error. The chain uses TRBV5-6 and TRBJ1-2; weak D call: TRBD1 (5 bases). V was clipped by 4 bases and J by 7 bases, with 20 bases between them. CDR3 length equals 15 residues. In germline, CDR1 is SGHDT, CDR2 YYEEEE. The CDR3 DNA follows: TGTGCCAGCAGCCCCCGACCAGGGAATTACTGTGGCTACACCTTC. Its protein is CASSPRPGNYCGYTF. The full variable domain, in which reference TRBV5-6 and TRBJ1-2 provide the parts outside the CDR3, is DAGVTQSPTHLIKTRGQQVTLRCSPKSGHDTVSWYQQALGQGPQFIFQYYEEEERQRGNFPDRFSGHQFPNYSSELNVNALLLGDSALYLCASSPRPGNYCGYTFGSGTRLTVV.